These 20 T cell receptor beta chains originate from one sample sequenced in a study of early T cells in non-severe SARS-CoV-2 infection. TCRdb re-analysed the 5' RACE reads in MiXCR, keeping a single row per CDR3 protein. The sample lists tens of thousands of distinct CDR3 sequences; about 9.3% were seen once. The sequencing sample was made of whole blood. The receptors here all came from an adult who was a healthcare worker with PCR-confirmed SARS-CoV-2 infection or an uninfected control (not recorded which).

This clonotype was found many times. This sequence joins TRBV6-1 and TRBJ1-5; 7 bases align to TRBD1. CDR3 length equals 15 residues. The V and J ends lost 6 bases and 7 bases, in that order; junction bases with no gene match: 12. In germline, CDR1 is MNHNS, CDR2 SASEGT. The CDR3 sequence: CASSHETGRGQPQHF. The CDR3, as DNA: TGTGCCAGCAGCCATGAGACAGGGCGAGGCCAGCCCCAGCATTTT.

This clonotype was picked up many times. J is TRBJ2-3 and V is TRBV20-1, with 8 positions matching TRBD2. This CDR3 spans 14 amino acids. The V gene end was trimmed by 2 bases and the J gene end by 0 bases; junction bases not matched to a gene: 1. CDR1 and CDR2 (germline): DFQATT, SNEGSKA (reference sequence). CDR3 sequence reads: CSARPSGSTDTQYF. DNA for the CDR3: TGCAGTGCTAGACCTAGCGGGAGCACAGATACGCAGTATTTT.

This chain uses TRBV29-1 with TRBJ1-4; possible D gene TRBD1, 6 bases. The V and J ends lost 5 bases and 7 bases respectively, with 14 bases between them. CDR1 is SQVTM, CDR2 ANQGSEA, per germline. This CDR3 spans 13 amino acids. Here the CDR3 DNA reads TGCAGCGTTAGAGGGGGACGGGGTGAAAAACTGTTTTTT. Translated: CSVRGGRGEKLFF.

In DNA form, the CDR3 reads TGTGCCAGCAGCAGAACAAGAGACCTAGAGACCCAGTACTTC. Translation: CASSRTRDLETQYF. This sequence joins TRBV11-2 and TRBJ2-5; D remains unclear. Trimming left V 5 bases short and J 4 bases short, with 14 bases between. The CDR3 sequence is 14 residues long. Germline V CDR1 and CDR2: SGHAT, FQNNGV.

At least ten counts were recorded for this clonotype. This rearrangement joins TRBV5-1 to TRBJ2-2; D not resolved. V gave up 2 bases and J gave up 0 bases, with 5 bases separating them. Germline V gene sequence: CDR1 SGHRS, CDR2 YFSETQ. This CDR3 region has 14 residues. The CDR3 sequence is CASSFPANTGELFF. As DNA, the CDR3 is TGCGCCAGCAGCTTTCCGGCGAACACCGGGGAGCTGTTTTTT.

This clonotype was counted between two and nine times. Germline and junction disagree at one end, which may indicate a read error. The CDR3 DNA follows: TGTGCCAGCAGCTTATACGGGACAGCCAACACCCTCGCCTTC. The encoded protein is CASSLYGTANTLAF. This rearrangement joins TRBV7-3 to TRBJ1-2; 7 nucleotides match TRBD1. CDR3 length equals 14 residues. Germline CDR1 and CDR2: SGHTA and FQGTGA.

This clonotype came up many times. The chain carries TRBV3-1 and TRBJ2-6; the D gene is possibly TRBD1 (5 bases). Trimming took off 2 bases at V and 3 bases at J, with 11 bases between the two ends. Germline V gene lookup returns CDR1 LGHDT and CDR2 YNNKEL (reference sequence). The CDR3 is 16 residues long. In nucleotides, the CDR3 is TGTGCCAGCAGCCAACAGGGTACTCTTGGGGCCAACGTCCTGACTTTC. It yields the protein CASSQQGTLGANVLTF.

This clonotype has a count of ten or more. The chain links TRBV20-1 to TRBJ2-1; D tentatively reads TRBD1 or TRBD2 (5 bases each). This CDR3 is built from 16 residues. Germline-derived CDR1 and CDR2 are DFQATT and SNEGSKA (reference sequence). The germline V and J ends were trimmed by 0 bases and 8 bases, with 20 bases remaining between them. Written as DNA, the CDR3 is TGCAGTGCTAGAGATACCGGGACGGAAAGGCTCCATGAGCAGTTCTTC. Protein product: CSARDTGTERLHEQFF.

This clonotype was counted many times. The genes are TRBV4-1 and TRBJ1-4, with 7 nucleotides matching TRBD1. The V and J ends lost 0 bases and 0 bases, in that order; junction bases with no gene match: 4. Germline V gene sequence: CDR1 MGHRA, CDR2 YSYEKL. This CDR3 has 17 amino acids. CDR3 sequence: CASSQEGDSATNEKLFF. CDR3 DNA sequence: TGCGCCAGCAGCCAAGAGGGGGACAGTGCAACTAATGAAAAACTGTTTTTT.

This clonotype was seen repeatedly, ten times or more. This chain connects TRBV5-1 to TRBJ2-3; 7 positions match TRBD2. V shed 2 bases, J shed 2 bases, and the junction held 5 bases outside the gene matches. Per the germline V gene, CDR1 is SGHRS and CDR2 is YFSETQ. The CDR3 length is 15 residues. CDR3 nucleotides: TGCGCCAGCAGCTTCAAGCGGGACTACACAGATACGCAGTATTTT. Residues: CASSFKRDYTDTQYF.

This clonotype was seen many times. This sequence joins TRBV4-1 and TRBJ1-2; D not resolved. The V gene's germline CDR1 is MGHRA and CDR2 YSYEKL. The CDR3 extends over 14 amino acids. V gave up 0 bases and J gave up 4 bases, with 9 bases separating them. CDR3 protein: CASSQDPSGYGYTF. CDR3 DNA: TGCGCCAGCAGCCAAGATCCCAGTGGCTATGGCTACACCTTC.

This clonotype was counted at least ten times. This CDR3 is CASSQAPGGSMDTEAFF. DNA of the CDR3: TGCGCCAGCAGCCAAGCCCCAGGGGGCTCAATGGACACTGAAGCTTTCTTT. The gene calls are TRBV4-1 and TRBJ1-1; 8 bases align to TRBD1. CDR3 length: 17 residues. Per germline, CDR1 MGHRA and CDR2 YSYEKL. Trimming at V came to 1 base and at J to 3 bases, leaving 10 bases not matched to a gene.

The J gene is TRBJ1-2, the V gene TRBV7-8; the match to TRBD1 covers 12 bases. V trimming: 5 bases; J trimming: 4 bases; junction bases outside the gene matches: 2. The CDR3 runs 14 residues. Germline V gene lookup returns CDR1 SGHVS and CDR2 FQNEAQ. The DNA of the CDR3 is TGTGCCAGCAGCCCGGGACAGGGGGCCTATGGCTACACCTTC. It codes for CASSPGQGAYGYTF. The full variable domain, in which reference TRBV7-8 and TRBJ1-2 provide the parts outside the CDR3, is GAGVSQSPRYKVAKRGQDVALRCDPISGHVSLFWYQQALGQGPEFLTYFQNEAQLDKSGLPSDRFFAERPEGSVSTLKIQRTQQEDSAVYLCASSPGQGAYGYTFGSGTRLTVV.

This clonotype was seen repeatedly, ten times or more. The CDR3 loop is CASSPEAGATRKQFF. The CDR3 DNA sequence: TGTGCCAGCAGCCCCGAAGCCGGGGCTACGAGGAAGCAGTTCTTC. The J gene is TRBJ2-1, the V gene TRBV5-8, with D perhaps matching TRBD1 or TRBD2 (5 bases each). The V gene's germline CDR1 is SGHTS and CDR2 YDEGEE. CDR3 size: 15 residues. V was trimmed by 4 bases and J by 11 bases, leaving 22 bases between them.

The chain employs TRBV25-1 and TRBJ1-2; 8 positions match TRBD1. The CDR3 has 14 amino acids. V shed 4 bases, J shed 4 bases, and the junction held 5 bases outside the gene matches. Per the germline V gene, CDR1 is MGHDK and CDR2 is SYGVNS. The CDR3 DNA sequence: TGTGCCAGCAGTGCGGACAGGGTGGGCTATGGCTACACCTTC. Encoded protein: CASSADRVGYGYTF.

In this sample, this clonotype turned up many times. This chain connects TRBV29-1 to TRBJ1-1, with D possibly matching TRBD1 (6 bases). Germline CDR1 reads SQVTM; CDR2 reads ANQGSEA. V was clipped by 3 bases and J by 6 bases, with 14 bases between them. This CDR3 has 13 amino acids. The CDR3 loop reads CSVDGGAHPEAFF. In nucleotides, the CDR3 is TGCAGCGTTGATGGGGGGGCGCATCCTGAAGCTTTCTTT.

The chain uses TRBV12-3 or TRBV12-4 and TRBJ1-5; D may be TRBD1 (6 bases). This CDR3 region has 15 residues. V was clipped by 2 bases and J by 6 bases, with 14 bases between them. CDR3 loop: CASSLFPQGSQPQHF. The CDR3 DNA is TGTGCCAGCAGTTTATTCCCTCAGGGGAGTCAGCCCCAGCATTTT.

The V and J genes are TRBV6-1 and TRBJ2-3; D remains unclear. With 0 bases removed from V and 6 bases from J, the gap between germline ends came to 10 bases. The length of the CDR3 is 14 residues. Looked up from germline, CDR1 is MNHNS and CDR2 is SASEGT. CDR3 nucleotides: TGTGCCAGCAGTGAAGCTCAGACAACGGATACGCAGTATTTT. This codes for CASSEAQTTDTQYF.

This clonotype showed up many times. The J gene is TRBJ1-2, the V gene TRBV6-6; no reliable D call. The CDR3 consists of 12 residues. The ends were cut back, 6 bases at V and 8 bases at J, with 13 bases in the middle. CDR1 is MNHNY and CDR2 is SVGAGI in the germline V gene (reference sequence). The CDR3 DNA is TGTGCCAGCAGCCTGGAGGTTAAAGGCTACACCTTC. Amino acid sequence: CASSLEVKGYTF.

Concerning this clonotype: This clone may be a read error of a much larger clone one base away. This chain joins TRBV7-9 and TRBJ1-6; D is undetermined. In germline, CDR1 is SEHNR, CDR2 FQNEAQ (reference sequence). This CDR3 is 13 amino acids long. CDR3 loop: CASSLKGGSPLYF. Written as DNA, the CDR3 is TGTGCCAGCAGCTTGAAGGGAGGTTCACCCCTCTACTTT.